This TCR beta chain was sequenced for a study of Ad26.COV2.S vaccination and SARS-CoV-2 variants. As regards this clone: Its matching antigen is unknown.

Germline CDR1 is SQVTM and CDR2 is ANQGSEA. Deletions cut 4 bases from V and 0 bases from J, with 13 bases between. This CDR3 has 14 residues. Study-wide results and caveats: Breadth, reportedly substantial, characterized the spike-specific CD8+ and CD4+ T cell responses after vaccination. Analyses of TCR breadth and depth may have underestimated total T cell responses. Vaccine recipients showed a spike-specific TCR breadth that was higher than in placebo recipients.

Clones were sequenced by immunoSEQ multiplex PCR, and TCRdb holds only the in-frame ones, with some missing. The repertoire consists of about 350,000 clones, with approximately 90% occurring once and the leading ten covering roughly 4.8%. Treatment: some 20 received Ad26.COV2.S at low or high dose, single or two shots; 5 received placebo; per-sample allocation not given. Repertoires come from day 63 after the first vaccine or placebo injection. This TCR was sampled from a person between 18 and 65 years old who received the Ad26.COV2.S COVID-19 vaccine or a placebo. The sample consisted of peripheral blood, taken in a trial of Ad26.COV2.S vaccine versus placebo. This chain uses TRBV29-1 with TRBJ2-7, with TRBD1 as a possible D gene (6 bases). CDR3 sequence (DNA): TGCAGCGTTGTAGGACAGCCCTCCTCCTACGAGCAGTACTTC. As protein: CSVVGQPSSYEQYF.